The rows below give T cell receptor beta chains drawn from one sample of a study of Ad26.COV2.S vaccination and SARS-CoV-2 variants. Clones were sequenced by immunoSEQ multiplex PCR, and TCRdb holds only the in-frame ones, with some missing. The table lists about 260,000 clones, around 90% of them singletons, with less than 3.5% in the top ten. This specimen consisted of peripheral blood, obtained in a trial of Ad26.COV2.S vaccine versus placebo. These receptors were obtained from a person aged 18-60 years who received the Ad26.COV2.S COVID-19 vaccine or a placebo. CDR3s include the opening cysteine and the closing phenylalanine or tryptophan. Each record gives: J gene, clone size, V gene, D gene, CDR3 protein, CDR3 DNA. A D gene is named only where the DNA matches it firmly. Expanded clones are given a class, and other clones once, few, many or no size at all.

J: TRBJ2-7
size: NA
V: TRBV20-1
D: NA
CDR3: CSASRGTSSYEQYF
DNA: TGCAGTGCTAGTCGGGGCACATCCTCCTACGAGCAGTACTTC

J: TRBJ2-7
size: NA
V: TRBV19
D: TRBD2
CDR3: CASSVLAGSTYEQYF
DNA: TGTGCCAGTAGTGTGTTAGCGGGGTCTACCTACGAGCAGTACTTC

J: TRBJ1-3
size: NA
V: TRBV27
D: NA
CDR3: CASSLEGPLAGNTIYF
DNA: TGTGCCAGCAGTTTAGAAGGGCCTCTAGCTGGAAACACCATATATTTT

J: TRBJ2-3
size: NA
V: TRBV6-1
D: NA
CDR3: CASSEWADTQYF
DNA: TGTGCCAGCAGTGAATGGGCAGATACGCAGTATTTT

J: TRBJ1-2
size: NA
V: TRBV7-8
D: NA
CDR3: CASSREPRAVYGYTF
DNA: TGTGCCAGCAGCCGGGAGCCGCGAGCTGTCTATGGCTACACCTTC

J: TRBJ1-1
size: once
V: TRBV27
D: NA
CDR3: CASSLRVEAEAFF
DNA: TGTGCCAGCAGTTTAAGGGTAGAGGCTGAAGCTTTCTTT

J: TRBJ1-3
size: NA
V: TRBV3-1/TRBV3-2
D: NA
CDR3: CASSPRRGSGNTIYF
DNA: TGTGCCAGCAGCCCCCGACGGGGCTCTGGAAACACCATATATTTT

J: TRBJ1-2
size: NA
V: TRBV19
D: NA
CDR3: CASRSRTSDGGYYTF
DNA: TGTGCCAGTAGATCTCGTACTAGTGACGGCGGATACTACACCTTC

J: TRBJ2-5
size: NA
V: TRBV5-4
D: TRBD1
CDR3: CASSLGQGSGETQYF
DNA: TGTGCCAGCAGCTTGGGACAGGGCTCTGGAGAGACCCAGTACTTC

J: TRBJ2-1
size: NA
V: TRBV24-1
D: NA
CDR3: CATSDPNSGPRRFF
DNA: TGTGCCACCAGTGATCCAAATAGCGGTCCTAGGAGGTTCTTC

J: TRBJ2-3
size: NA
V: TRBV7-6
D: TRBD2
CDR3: CASSLAGRGVTDTQYF
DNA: TGTGCCAGCAGCTTAGCCGGGAGGGGGGTCACAGATACGCAGTATTTT

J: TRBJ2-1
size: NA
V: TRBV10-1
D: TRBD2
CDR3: CASNPPEGLTSGRVHNEQFF
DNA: TGCGCCAGCAACCCCCCAGAAGGGTTGACTAGCGGGAGAGTCCACAATGAGCAGTTCTTC

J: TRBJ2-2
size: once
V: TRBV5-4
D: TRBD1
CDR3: CASSTGQGNTGELFF
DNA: TGTGCCAGCAGCACCGGACAGGGGAACACCGGGGAGCTGTTTTTT

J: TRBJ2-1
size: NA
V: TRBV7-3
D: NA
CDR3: CASSSTRYEQFF
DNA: TGTGCCAGCAGCTCAACCCGGTATGAGCAGTTCTTC

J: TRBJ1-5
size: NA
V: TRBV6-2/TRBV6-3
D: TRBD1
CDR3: CASSYGTGAPNGPQHF
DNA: TGTGCCAGCAGTTACGGGACAGGGGCCCCGAACGGACCCCAGCATTTT

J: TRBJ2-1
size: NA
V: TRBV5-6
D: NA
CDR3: CASSFRSREPYNEQFF
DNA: TGTGCCAGCAGCTTCAGAAGCCGGGAACCCTACAATGAGCAGTTCTTC

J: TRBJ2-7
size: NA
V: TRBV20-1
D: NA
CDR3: CSADRGNEQYF
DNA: TGCAGTGCTGATAGGGGTAACGAGCAGTACTTC

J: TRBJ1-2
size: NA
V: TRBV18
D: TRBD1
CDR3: CASSPNRGDMYGYTF
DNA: TGTGCCAGCTCACCAAACAGGGGAGATATGTATGGCTACACCTTC

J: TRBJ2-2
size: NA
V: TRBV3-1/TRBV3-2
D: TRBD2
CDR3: CASSQPLKRENGELFF
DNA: TGTGCCAGCAGCCAACCCCTAAAGCGGGAGAACGGGGAGCTGTTTTTT

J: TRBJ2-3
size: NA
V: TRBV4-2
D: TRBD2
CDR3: CASEAGGSTDTQYF
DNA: TGTGCCAGCGAAGCGGGGGGGAGCACAGATACGCAGTATTTT

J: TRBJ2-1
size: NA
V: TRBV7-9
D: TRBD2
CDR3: CASSERLAGGHYNEQFF
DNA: TGTGCCAGCAGCGAGAGACTAGCGGGGGGCCATTACAATGAGCAGTTCTTC

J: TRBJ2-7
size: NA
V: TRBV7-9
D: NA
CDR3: CASSLAPSQGPYEQYF
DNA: TGTGCCAGCAGCTTAGCACCCTCGCAGGGGCCCTACGAGCAGTACTTC

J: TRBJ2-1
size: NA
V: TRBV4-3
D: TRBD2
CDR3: CASSQDRAGEKNEQFF
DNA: TGCGCCAGCAGCCAAGACCGAGCGGGAGAAAAGAATGAGCAGTTCTTC